The 2 T cell receptor beta chains presented below share a single source sample, sequenced in a study of PD-L1 blockade in urothelial cancer. Time point reported: peripheral blood 6 weeks after treatment start. Some clones are missing from TCRdb's copy, which holds only in-frame ones; the method was immunoSEQ multiplex PCR. This table has 35,000 to 50,000 clones, 83% appearing once. This sample comprised PBMCs, obtained around atezolizumab (anti-PD-L1) treatment. These receptors all come from a man between 60 and 70 years old with urothelial cancer.

V and J are TRBV21-1 and TRBJ1-5; the D call of TRBD1 is as the table states it, not checked on the DNA. TRBV21-1 is designated a pseudogene. The CDR3 covers 15 residues. The chain's CDR3 is CASSQGSWRNQPQHF. As DNA, the CDR3 is TGTGCCAGCAGCCAAGGATCCTGGCGCAATCAGCCCCAGCATTTT.

This chain connects TRBV27 to TRBJ1-2; D gene ambiguous. The CDR3 has 11 amino acids. In germline, CDR1 is MNHEY, CDR2 SMNVEV (reference sequence). Trimming shortened V by 6 bases and J by 8 bases, and 10 bases separated the two germline ends. The CDR3 coding sequence is TGTGCCAGCAGGGGTGGAGAAGGCTACACCTTC. Amino acids: CASRGGEGYTF.